A selection of T cell receptor beta chains follows, all from one sample in a study of T cells in tumors after PD-1 blockade. TCRdb's table, derived via immunoSEQ multiplex PCR, lists solely in-frame clones and lacks some. In the table there are 32,000 or so clones, 78% of which are singletons. This material consisted of PBMCs, taken before anti-PD-1 treatment. The receptors stem from a human donor with basal cell carcinoma. The CDR3 runs from the conserved cysteine through the conserved F or W. D genes are given only for firm matches. Only part of the rows carry a size: once, few, many, or a class if the clone is expanded.

DNA: TGTGCCAGCAGTTTTGCGGGACGGTACTACGAGCAGTACTTC
CDR3: CASSFAGRYYEQYF
J: TRBJ2-7
size: few
D: NA
V: TRBV28

DNA: TGTGCCAGCAGTCCCCGCGTACAGGTAGCCTACGAGCAGTACTTC
CDR3: CASSPRVQVAYEQYF
J: TRBJ2-7
size: NA
D: NA
V: TRBV28

DNA: TGTGCCAGCAGCCCTCAGGCCGGCGGCTATGGCTACACCTTC
CDR3: CASSPQAGGYGYTF
J: TRBJ1-2
size: NA
D: NA
V: TRBV5-6

DNA: TGTGCCAGCAGCCCAACCACAGGGCTCGGTGGCTACACCTTC
CDR3: CASSPTTGLGGYTF
J: TRBJ1-2
size: NA
D: NA
V: TRBV6-2/TRBV6-3

DNA: TGTGCCAGCAGGTCGGCAACGGGGGGGAGTTACACCTTC
CDR3: CASRSATGGSYTF
J: TRBJ1-2
size: NA
D: NA
V: TRBV7-8

DNA: TGCAGTGCTAGGGGGCCTACGCAGTATTTT
CDR3: CSARGPTQYF
J: TRBJ2-3
size: NA
D: NA
V: TRBV20-1

DNA: TGTGCCAGTAGTATAGAACGGGCCCGCACAGATACGCAGTATTTT
CDR3: CASSIERARTDTQYF
J: TRBJ2-3
size: NA
D: NA
V: TRBV19

DNA: TGTGCCACCAGTGATCCTCTCAGGGGGCATGGGGACATTCAGTACTTC
CDR3: CATSDPLRGHGDIQYF
J: TRBJ2-4
size: NA
D: TRBD1
V: TRBV24-1

DNA: TGTGCCAGCACCGGGTCCTCTGGAAACACCATATATTTT
CDR3: CASTGSSGNTIYF
J: TRBJ1-3
size: few
D: NA
V: TRBV7-8

DNA: TGTGCCAGCAGCCGAGACCGGGACAGCACCGTCAATGAGCAGTTCTTC
CDR3: CASSRDRDSTVNEQFF
J: TRBJ2-1
size: NA
D: TRBD1
V: TRBV5-4

DNA: TGCGCCAGCAGCTGGGACGGGCTTTTAGAAGGCTACACCTTC
CDR3: CASSWDGLLEGYTF
J: TRBJ1-2
size: NA
D: NA
V: TRBV5-1

DNA: TGTGCCAGCAGTGGAGCAGGGCCCACAGGTAGCACTGAAGCTTTCTTT
CDR3: CASSGAGPTGSTEAFF
J: TRBJ1-1
size: NA
D: NA
V: TRBV25-1

DNA: TGTGCCACCAGTGATTTGAACTATGGCTACACCTTC
CDR3: CATSDLNYGYTF
J: TRBJ1-2
size: NA
D: NA
V: TRBV24-1

DNA: TGCGCCAGCAGCTTGCGACAGGGTGGCTACGAGCAGTACTTC
CDR3: CASSLRQGGYEQYF
J: TRBJ2-7
size: once
D: TRBD1
V: TRBV5-1

DNA: TGCGCCAGCAGCCCAACAGGCTACCGACGCTCCTATAATTCACCCCTCCACTTT
CDR3: CASSPTGYRRSYNSPLHF
J: TRBJ1-6
size: medium-sized
D: NA
V: TRBV5-1

DNA: TGTGCCAGCAGACCCAACAGGGTTGGTAATTCACCCCTCCACTTT
CDR3: CASRPNRVGNSPLHF
J: TRBJ1-6
size: NA
D: NA
V: TRBV28

DNA: TGTGCCAGCAGCCCCCAGGCCAGGGTCTATGGCTACACCTTC
CDR3: CASSPQARVYGYTF
J: TRBJ1-2
size: NA
D: NA
V: TRBV3-1/TRBV3-2

DNA: TGTGCCAGCAGCCCCAAGAGGACCCTGAGCACAGATACGCAGTATTTT
CDR3: CASSPKRTLSTDTQYF
J: TRBJ2-3
size: NA
D: NA
V: TRBV6-2/TRBV6-3

DNA: TGCGCCAGCAGGTGGGACAGTTCCTACGAGCAGTACTTC
CDR3: CASRWDSSYEQYF
J: TRBJ2-7
size: NA
D: TRBD1
V: TRBV5-1

DNA: TGTGCCAGCTCACCAGGGTACAGGAACTATGGCTACACCTTC
CDR3: CASSPGYRNYGYTF
J: TRBJ1-2
size: NA
D: NA
V: TRBV18

DNA: TGTGCCAGTAGTCACAAGGGCGCCTCTGGAAACACCATATATTTT
CDR3: CASSHKGASGNTIYF
J: TRBJ1-3
size: NA
D: NA
V: TRBV19

DNA: TGTGCCAGCAGTCAAATGGGACCAGCGGAAGCTTTCTTT
CDR3: CASSQMGPAEAFF
J: TRBJ1-1
size: NA
D: NA
V: TRBV7-9

DNA: TGTGCCAGCAGCCCTTCGACTAGCGGGGGGGCTAATGAGCAGTTCTTC
CDR3: CASSPSTSGGANEQFF
J: TRBJ2-1
size: NA
D: TRBD2
V: TRBV14

DNA: TGTGCCAGCAGTTTTGGCAGGGACAATTCACCCCTCCACTTT
CDR3: CASSFGRDNSPLHF
J: TRBJ1-6
size: NA
D: NA
V: TRBV28